This TCR beta chain was retrieved from a study of blood T cell repertoires in COVID-19. The wider study: The United States, Italy and Spain provided the acute and convalescent COVID-19 samples. T cells, B-cell-depleted T cells, or PBMCs provided the cDNA or gDNA that served as material.

Authors' processing steps: Reference gene primer amplification in the assay estimated nucleated cell counts. The repertoire was sequenced with immunoSEQ multiplex PCR; TCRdb's copy has only in-frame clones and lacks some. V, J and clone size are taken as reported in that table, and D and trimming were inferred from the DNA itself. The table includes a few hundred thousand clones, about nine tenths detected once. A Seattle source enrolled patients during active infection and followed them longitudinally. Sequencing was done on a sample of peripheral blood. The TCR originated in a woman in her thirties with COVID-19, enrolled during active disease.

CDR3: CASSPGEGGAETQYF. In nucleotides, the CDR3 is TGCGCCAGCAGTCCTGGCGAGGGGGGGGCGGAGACCCAGTACTTC. The chain employs TRBV5-1 and TRBJ2-5, with D tentatively TRBD2 (7 bases). Trimming shortened V by 5 bases and J by 5 bases, and 19 bases separated the two germline ends. The CDR3 sequence is 15 residues long. CDR1 is SGHRS and CDR2 is YFSETQ in the germline V gene. Supplemented by reference TRBV5-1 and TRBJ2-5, the full variable domain reads KAGVTQTPRYLIKTRGQQVTLSCSPISGHRSVSWYQQTPGQGLQFLFEYFSETQRNKGNFPGRFSGRQFSNSRSEMNVSTLELGDSALYLCASSPGEGGAETQYFGPGTRLLVL.